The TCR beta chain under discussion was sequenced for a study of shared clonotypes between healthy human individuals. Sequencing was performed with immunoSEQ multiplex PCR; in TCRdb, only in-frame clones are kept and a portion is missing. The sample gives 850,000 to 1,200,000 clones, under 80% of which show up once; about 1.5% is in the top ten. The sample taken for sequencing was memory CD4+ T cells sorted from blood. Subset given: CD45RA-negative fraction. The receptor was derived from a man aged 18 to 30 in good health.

The CDR3 is CASSYSDSQNQPQHF. As DNA, the CDR3 is TGTGCCAGCAGCTATTCGGACAGCCAGAATCAGCCCCAGCATTTT. This chain connects TRBV5-6 to TRBJ1-5, with D possibly matching TRBD1 (6 bases). Trimming took 3 bases from V and 4 from J, leaving 14 bases between them. The CDR3 extends over 15 amino acids. Per the germline V gene, CDR1 is SGHDT and CDR2 is YYEEEE.